This T cell receptor beta chain was sequenced in a study of blood T cell repertoires in COVID-19. Study-wide background: The cDNA or gDNA used as material had been derived from T cells, B-cell-depleted T cells, or PBMCs.

The authors' processing: It was from reference gene primer amplification that nucleated cell counts were estimated. Clones were read by immunoSEQ multiplex PCR, and TCRdb kept only the in-frame ones, dropping some. That table gives V, J and clone size, and the DNA gave D and trimming. The data hold over 350,000 clones, with roughly 89% observed a single time. Recruitment covered under 25 US areas and drew participants whose ages spanned about 18 to 100 years. Clinical history reported by participants formed the basis on which cohorts were assigned. The CDR3 is 15 amino acids. Trimming took 6 bases from V and 6 from J, leaving 20 bases between them. The germline V gene encodes CDR1 SGHAT and CDR2 FQNNGV.

Sequences were obtained from PBMCs or T cells enriched from blood (not recorded which). This receptor was obtained from a woman between 50 and 59 years old who had recovered from COVID-19. V is TRBV11-2 and J is TRBJ1-2; TRBD1 is a possible D gene (6 bases). DNA for the CDR3: TGTGCCAGCAGACCCGTTGGGGGCGCATGGAATGGCTACACCTTC. Its protein product is CASRPVGGAWNGYTF.